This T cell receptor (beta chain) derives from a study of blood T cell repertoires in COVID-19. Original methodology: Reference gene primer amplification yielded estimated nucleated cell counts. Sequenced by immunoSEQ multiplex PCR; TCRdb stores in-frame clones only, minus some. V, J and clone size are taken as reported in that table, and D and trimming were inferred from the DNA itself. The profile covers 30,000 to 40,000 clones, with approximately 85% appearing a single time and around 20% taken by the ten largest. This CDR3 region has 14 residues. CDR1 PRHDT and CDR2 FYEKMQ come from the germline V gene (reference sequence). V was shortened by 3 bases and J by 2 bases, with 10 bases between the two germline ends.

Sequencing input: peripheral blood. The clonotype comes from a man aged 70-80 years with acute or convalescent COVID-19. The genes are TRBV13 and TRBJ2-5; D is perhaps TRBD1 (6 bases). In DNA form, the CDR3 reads TGTGCCAGCAGCTTCGGCAGGGGACAAGAGACCCAGTACTTC. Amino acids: CASSFGRGQETQYF.